One T cell receptor beta chain is described in this entry. One entry per CDR3 protein results from TCRdb running MiXCR on the RT-PCR reads. The table has over 450,000 distinct CDR3 sequences, over 10% seen once. The sample originates from a study of response to subunit inactivated influenza vaccine. The sample here was PBMCs from blood, taken 40 to 50 days after vaccination. The receptor's source is a man aged 45-60 years who received an inactivated influenza vaccine.

The chain's CDR3 is CASSHRGFETQYF. The CDR3 DNA reads TGTGCCAGCAGCCATAGGGGTTTCGAGACCCAGTACTTC. The rearrangement joins TRBV7-8 to TRBJ2-5, with a tentative D call TRBD1 (5 bases). V lost 5 bases to trimming and J lost 5 bases, with 12 bases between them. Germline values: CDR1 SGHVS, CDR2 FQNEAQ. CDR3 length equals 13 residues.